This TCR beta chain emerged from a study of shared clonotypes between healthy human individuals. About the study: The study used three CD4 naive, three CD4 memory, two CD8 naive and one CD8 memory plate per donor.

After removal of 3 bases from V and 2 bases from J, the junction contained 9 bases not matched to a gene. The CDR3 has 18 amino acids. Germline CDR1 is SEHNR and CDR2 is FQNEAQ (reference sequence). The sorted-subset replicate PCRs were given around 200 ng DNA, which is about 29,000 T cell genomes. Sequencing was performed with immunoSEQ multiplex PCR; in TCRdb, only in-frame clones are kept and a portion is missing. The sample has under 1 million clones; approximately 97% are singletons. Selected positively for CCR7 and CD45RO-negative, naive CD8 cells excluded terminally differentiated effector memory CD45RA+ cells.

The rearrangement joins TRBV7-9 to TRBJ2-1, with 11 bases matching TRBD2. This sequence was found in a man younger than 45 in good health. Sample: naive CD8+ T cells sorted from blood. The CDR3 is CASSFGLAGIIAYNEQFF. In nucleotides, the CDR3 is TGTGCCAGCAGCTTCGGACTAGCGGGTATCATTGCCTACAATGAGCAGTTCTTC.